The 22 T cell receptor beta chains presented below share a single source sample, sequenced in a study of T cell responses to AZD1222 COVID-19 vaccine. Libraries were prepared by immunoSEQ multiplex PCR; TCRdb keeps only in-frame clonotypes and omits some of them. Among some 170,000 clones listed, roughly nine tenths were seen once. Source: peripheral blood, taken on day 0 of AZD1222 vaccination. These receptors were taken from an adult in good health.

The V gene is TRBV7-2, the J gene TRBJ1-3; D unclear. Trimming took 2 bases from V and 0 from J, leaving 14 bases between them. The CDR3 extends over 17 amino acids. CDR1 is SGHTA, CDR2 FQGNSA, per germline. CDR3 bases: TGTGCCAGCAGCTTAATCGGCGCACCCCGCTCTGGAAACACCATATATTTT. Its protein product is CASSLIGAPRSGNTIYF.

The chain uses TRBV6-2 or TRBV6-3 and TRBJ2-2; maybe TRBD1 (6 bases). CDR3 length: 16 residues. Trimming took 2 bases from V and 1 from J, leaving 11 bases between them. Germline CDR1 is MNHEY and CDR2 is SVGEGT. The CDR3 loop reads CASSYHRQENTGELFF. Written as DNA, the CDR3 is TGTGCCAGCAGTTACCATCGACAGGAGAACACCGGGGAGCTGTTTTTT.

The V gene is TRBV10-3, the J gene TRBJ1-3; the D gene is possibly TRBD1 (5 bases). V lost 4 bases, J lost 4 bases, and 8 bases lay in between. The CDR3 runs to 13 residues. Per the germline V gene, CDR1 is ENHRY and CDR2 is SYGVKD. In DNA form, the CDR3 reads TGTGCCATCAGTGCACAGGAAGGAAACACCATATATTTT. This codes for CAISAQEGNTIYF.

This clone was counted between two and nine times. The J gene is TRBJ2-7, the V gene TRBV28; D unresolved. V was pared by 1 base and J by 1 base, with 2 bases between. CDR1 is MDHEN, CDR2 SYDVKM, per germline. The CDR3 has 12 amino acids. CDR3 in amino acids: CASSLSSYEQYV. CDR3 DNA sequence: TGTGCCAGCAGTTTATCTTCCTACGAGCAGTACGTC.

Comment on this clone: Different DNA sequences within this sample yield the same CDR3. The V call is TRBV9, the J call TRBJ1-3; 7 bases match TRBD1. CDR3 length: 15 amino acids. Germline loops: CDR1 SGDLS, CDR2 YYNGEE. V dropped 0 bases and J dropped 4; count of bases not matched to a gene: 4. Written as DNA, the CDR3 is TGTGCCAGCAGCGTAGGAACAGGGGACGGAAACACCATATATTTT. It encodes CASSVGTGDGNTIYF.

V is TRBV6-2 or TRBV6-3 and J is TRBJ1-1; TRBD1 might be the D (5 bases). CDR1 and CDR2 from the germline V gene are MNHEY and SVGEGT. The ends were cut back, 5 bases at V and 5 bases at J, with 15 bases in the middle. The CDR3 has 14 amino acids. CDR3 in DNA: TGTGCCAGCAGTCTTAAGATGGGGGGTACTGAAGCTTTCTTT. Its translation: CASSLKMGGTEAFF.

The chain is built from TRBV7-2 and TRBJ1-1, with D perhaps TRBD1 (5 bases). Trimming took 6 bases from V and 1 from J, leaving 15 bases between them. Germline V gives CDR1 SGHTA, CDR2 FQGNSA. The CDR3 spans 15 residues. In DNA, the CDR3 is TGTGCCAGCAGAACCACCTCAACAGGGAACACTGAAGCTTTCTTT. Amino acid sequence: CASRTTSTGNTEAFF.

This clone has more than one count but fewer than ten. The chain employs TRBV6-5 and TRBJ1-6; 8 nucleotides match TRBD1. Germline V gene data show CDR1 as MNHEY and CDR2 as SVGAGI. V lost 0 bases and J lost 10; bases outside the gene matches: 8. The CDR3 contains 16 residues. The CDR3 loop is CASSYSMQGAGSPLHF. CDR3 coding DNA: TGTGCCAGCAGTTACTCGATGCAGGGGGCCGGATCACCCCTCCACTTT.

The CDR3: CASSRTGYNQPQHF. CDR3 DNA sequence: TGTGCCAGCAGTCGCACAGGGTACAATCAGCCCCAGCATTTT. The chain employs TRBV27 and TRBJ1-5; tentatively, D is TRBD1 (6 bases). V was cut by 5 bases and J by 3 bases, with 11 bases left in between. CDR1 and CDR2 (germline): MNHEY, SMNVEV (reference sequence). The CDR3 sequence is 14 residues long.

The V and J genes are TRBV5-6 and TRBJ1-2; the D gene is possibly TRBD1 (5 bases). The CDR3 runs to 15 residues. Germline V CDR1 and CDR2: SGHDT, YYEEEE. V gave up 4 bases and J gave up 8 bases, with 21 bases separating them. This CDR3 is CASSLPPAGIMGYTF. CDR3 DNA: TGTGCCAGCAGCCTCCCCCCGGCAGGGATCATGGGCTACACCTTC.

The chain employs TRBV9 and TRBJ1-1; a possible D gene is TRBD1 (5 bases). Trimming pared 4 bases from V and 1 base from J, leaving 14 bases between. CDR3 length: 15 amino acids. Germline-derived CDR1 and CDR2 are SGDLS and YYNGEE. This CDR3 is CASSSTGPGNTEAFF. The CDR3 coding sequence is TGTGCCAGCAGCTCCACAGGTCCTGGGAACACTGAAGCTTTCTTT.

This sequence joins TRBV7-9 and TRBJ1-6, with D perhaps TRBD1 (6 bases). The V end lost 7 bases, the J end lost 9 bases, and 13 bases lay between the germline ends. CDR1 and CDR2 (germline): SEHNR, FQNEAQ (reference sequence). The CDR3 runs to 13 residues. The chain's CDR3 is CASNTGRTSPLHF. DNA of the CDR3: TGTGCCAGCAACACAGGGCGCACTTCACCCCTCCACTTT.

This clone occurred once. The chain uses TRBV10-3 and TRBJ1-6, with D possibly TRBD1 on 6 matching bases. Germline CDR1 and CDR2: ENHRY and SYGVKD. There are 13 residues in the CDR3. Deletions cut 9 bases from V and 5 bases from J, with 11 bases between. CDR3 protein: CAIQDSNNSPLHF. DNA for the CDR3: TGTGCCATACAGGACAGTAATAATTCACCCCTCCACTTT.

This rearrangement joins TRBV27 to TRBJ2-2; possibly TRBD1 for D (5 bases). The CDR3 is 15 amino acids. V was pared by 5 bases and J by 5 bases, with 15 bases between. CDR1 MNHEY and CDR2 SMNVEV come from the germline V gene (reference sequence). CDR3 coding DNA: TGTGCCAGCAGTGGAACATCATCAGGGACCGGGGAGCTGTTTTTT. It encodes CASSGTSSGTGELFF.

The gene calls are TRBV2 and TRBJ1-2; 8 bases are a match to TRBD1. The trim removed 10 bases at V and 6 bases at J, leaving 16 bases unmatched. Germline V CDR1 and CDR2: SNHLY, FYNNEI. This CDR3 region has 15 residues. CDR3 nucleotides: TGTGCCAACTACCTGCGGGGCAGGGGGCGAGATGGCTACACCTTC. This gives the protein CANYLRGRGRDGYTF. Full variable domain (missing parts from reference TRBV2 and TRBJ1-2): EPEVTQTPSHQVTQMGQEVILRCVPISNHLYFYWYRQILGQKVEFLVSFYNNEISEKSEIFDDQFSVERPDGSNFTLKIRSTKLEDSAMYFCANYLRGRGRDGYTFGSGTRLTVV.

The CDR3 region has the DNA TGTGCCAGCAGCCAACAGGGCGGCGGTGGCTACACCTTC. Amino acids: CASSQQGGGGYTF. The chain couples TRBV16 to TRBJ1-2; tentatively, D is TRBD1 (5 bases). In germline, CDR1 is KGHSY, CDR2 FQNENV. The CDR3 runs 13 residues. The ends were cut back, 2 bases at V and 7 bases at J, with 11 bases in the middle. The whole variable domain, filled in from reference TRBV16 and TRBJ1-2, reads GEEVAQTPKHLVRGEGQKAKLYCAPIKGHSYVFWYQQVLKNEFKFLISFQNENVFDETGMPKERFSAKCLPNSPCSLEIQATKLEDSAVYFCASSQQGGGGYTFGSGTRLTVV.

The V call is TRBV2, the J call TRBJ1-2, with D hard to call. The CDR3 consists of 12 residues. The ends were cut back, 5 bases at V and 8 bases at J, with 12 bases in the middle. The germline CDR1 and CDR2 sequences are SNHLY and FYNNEI. The CDR3 region is CASSPINVGYTF. CDR3 bases: TGTGCCAGCAGTCCTATAAATGTCGGCTACACCTTC. The variable domain in full, completed from reference TRBV2 and TRBJ1-2, reads EPEVTQTPSHQVTQMGQEVILRCVPISNHLYFYWYRQILGQKVEFLVSFYNNEISEKSEIFDDQFSVERPDGSNFTLKIRSTKLEDSAMYFCASSPINVGYTFGSGTRLTVV.

A single count supports this clone. The CDR3 sequence: CASSLALAGNTGELFF. In nucleotides, the CDR3 is TGCGCCAGCAGCTTGGCGCTAGCGGGGAACACCGGGGAGCTGTTTTTT. This chain uses TRBV5-1 with TRBJ2-2; 8 bases fit TRBD2. J lost 1 base, V lost 0 bases, and 2 bases had no gene match. The CDR3 consists of 16 residues. From germline, CDR1 is SGHRS and CDR2 YFSETQ.

The chain recombines TRBV2 with TRBJ1-2; TRBD1 might be the D (5 bases). Germline V gene lookup returns CDR1 SNHLY and CDR2 FYNNEI. The CDR3 has 13 amino acids. The V gene lost 6 bases and the J gene lost 1 base, with 9 bases spanning the gap. The CDR3 is CASSRDGNYGYTF. The DNA for the CDR3 is TGTGCCAGCAGCCGGGACGGTAACTATGGCTACACCTTC.

The chain employs TRBV7-9 and TRBJ1-3; tentative D call: TRBD1 (5 bases). The germline V gene has CDR1 SEHNR and CDR2 FQNEAQ (reference sequence). With 0 bases removed from V and 2 bases from J, the gap between germline ends came to 8 bases. The CDR3 runs 15 residues. The CDR3 bases are TGTGCCAGCAGCTTAGCTGGGGGTACTGGAAACACCATATATTTT. Encoded protein: CASSLAGGTGNTIYF.

This clone was picked up a small number of times. V is TRBV28 and J is TRBJ1-2; no clear D. Between the trimmed V and J ends, which lost 7 bases and 6 bases, there was a span of 18 bases. Germline CDR1 is MDHEN and CDR2 is SYDVKM. The CDR3 spans 14 residues. The DNA for the CDR3 is TGTGCCAGCATGGGGTCAGACGGGTTAAATGGCTACACCTTC. Its translation: CASMGSDGLNGYTF.

V is TRBV6-4 and J is TRBJ1-4; TRBD1 is a possible D gene (5 bases). Trimming removed 2 bases at V and 1 base at J, with 17 bases between. The CDR3 runs to 18 residues. Per the germline V gene, CDR1 is MRHNA and CDR2 is SNTAGT. CDR3 DNA sequence: TGTGCCAGCAGTGACGCGGGGGGTCAGAGGCGAACTAATGAAAAACTGTTTTTT. Translation gives CASSDAGGQRRTNEKLFF.